A selection of T cell receptor beta chains follows, all from one sample in a study of molecular identifiers for immune sequencing clone quantification. Via MiXCR, TCRdb re-called the PCR reads, giving one row per CDR3 protein. The data show roughly 630,000 distinct CDR3 sequences, less than 30% seen once. Sample: naive CD8+ T cells from blood, with Jurkat cell RNA spiked in. These receptors were obtained from a human donor in good health. Some libraries in this study had Jurkat cell RNA spiked in. Both conserved end residues are trimmed from each CDR3.

J | V | CDR3
TRBJ2-3 | TRBV5-1 | ASSYLAGGTISTDTQY
TRBJ1-4 | TRBV11-2 | ASSFGLGEKLF
TRBJ2-7 | TRBV6-1 | ASRMTRHYEQY
TRBJ1-1 | TRBV4-3 | ASSQETALMNTEAF
TRBJ1-1 | TRBV20-1 | SANGHSNTEAF
TRBJ2-3 | TRBV10-2 | ASSESRGGTDTQY
TRBJ1-2 | TRBV7-8 | ASSLDRGNYGYT
TRBJ1-5 | TRBV18 | ASSQAGSNQPQH
TRBJ1-2 | TRBV4-1 | ASSQGPMSYGYT
TRBJ2-5 | TRBV13 | ASSVTGYQETQY
TRBJ1-2 | TRBV6-1 | ASSEAPENYGYT
TRBJ2-1 | TRBV4-3 | ASSQDSSGSYNNEQF
TRBJ2-7 | TRBV12-3/TRBV12-4 | ASSLWTVGYEQY
TRBJ1-1 | TRBV4-3 | ASSQEGALREGEAF
TRBJ1-6 | TRBV14 | ASSQRPGQFASPLH
TRBJ1-2 | TRBV28 | ASSLIRDYGYT
TRBJ2-2 | TRBV30 | AWRTGNTGELF
TRBJ2-7 | TRBV20-1 | SARGVSPYEQY
TRBJ2-3 | TRBV7-9 | ASSLVADSTDTQY
TRBJ2-1 | TRBV2 | ASRMTLAFYNEQF